The 31 T cell receptor beta chains below all came from one sample that was sequenced in a study of T cells in Graves' hyperthyroidism and ophthalmopathy. Amplification of TCR beta CDR3 regions was performed using RNA transcripts as template. A first-round RT-PCR of the TCR CDR3 used the HTBI primer set. TCRdb reprocessed the multiplex PCR reads with MiXCR, giving one entry per CDR3 protein. The sample has approximately 620,000 distinct CDR3 sequences; more than 15% are singletons. The sequenced sample was blood. Receptors were obtained from a woman between 35 and 50 years old with Graves' ophthalmopathy.

There are a few counts of this clonotype. The chain uses TRBV9 and TRBJ1-1; D unclear. CDR1 is SGDLS, CDR2 YYNGEE, per germline. The CDR3 runs to 13 residues. Deletions cut 2 bases from V and 0 bases from J, with 5 bases between. CDR3 nucleotide sequence: TGTGCCAGCAGCGTGTCCATGAACACTGAAGCTTTCTTT. Protein product: CASSVSMNTEAFF.

This clonotype showed up just a few times. Being one base from a much bigger clone, this may be a read error. The rearrangement links TRBV12-3 or TRBV12-4 to TRBJ2-5; 9 bases are shared with TRBD2. The CDR3 is 14 residues long. The CDR3 DNA reads as TGTGTCAGCAGCGCCGGGACTAGCCGGGAGACCCAGTACTTC. Its protein is CVSSAGTSRETQYF.

There are many counts of this clonotype. This chain uses TRBV11-2 with TRBJ2-7; D may be TRBD2 (6 bases). Between the trimmed V and J ends, which lost 1 base and 0 bases, there was a span of 13 bases. Germline V gene data show CDR1 as SGHAT and CDR2 as FQNNGV. This CDR3 region has 16 residues. In nucleotides, the CDR3 is TGTGCCAGCAGCTTAGCCGGCGGGGTTGGCTCCTACGAGCAGTACTTC. It yields the protein CASSLAGGVGSYEQYF.

This clonotype was recorded many times. The chain is built from TRBV20-1 and TRBJ1-5; 7 positions agree with TRBD1. V lost 5 bases and J lost 0; bases outside the gene matches: 4. This CDR3 comprises 14 residues. The germline gives CDR1 DFQATT, CDR2 SNEGSKA (reference sequence). The CDR3: CSAEDRVSNQPQHF. The CDR3 nucleotides read TGCAGTGCTGAAGACAGGGTTAGCAATCAGCCCCAGCATTTT.

The chain couples TRBV6-5 to TRBJ1-3; D gene uncertain. CDR3 size: 14 residues. Germline CDR1 and CDR2: MNHEY and SVGAGI. V shed 0 bases and J shed 3 bases, with 6 bases lying between them. The CDR3 loop is CASSYSSVGNTIYF. The CDR3 coding sequence is TGTGCCAGCAGTTACTCGAGTGTTGGAAACACCATATATTTT.

This clonotype was detected only a few times. V gene TRBV11-1 combines with J gene TRBJ1-3; D uncertain. Per germline, CDR1 SGHAT and CDR2 FQDESV (reference sequence). Trimming cost V 1 base and J 0 bases, with 19 bases left between them. The CDR3 is made up of 19 amino acids. As DNA, the CDR3 is TGTGCCAGCAGCTTAGGAGACGGATCGCTCCCCCACTCTGGAAACACCATATATTTT. It specifies CASSLGDGSLPHSGNTIYF.

This clonotype was recorded many times. The rearrangement joins TRBV7-9 to TRBJ2-5; tentatively, D is TRBD1 (6 bases). The CDR3 sequence is 14 residues long. V dropped 6 bases and J dropped 4 bases, with 15 bases sitting between them. Germline V gives CDR1 SEHNR, CDR2 FQNEAQ (reference sequence). CDR3 sequence reads: CASSLQGMGETQYF. The CDR3 DNA reads TGTGCCAGCAGTCTACAGGGAATGGGAGAGACCCAGTACTTC.

In its sample, this clonotype was seen many times. The chain couples TRBV3-1 to TRBJ2-1; 9 bases map to TRBD2. The V gene end was trimmed by 7 bases and the J gene end by 13 bases; junction bases not matched to a gene: 14. The germline V gene has CDR1 LGHDT and CDR2 YNNKEL (reference sequence). This CDR3 spans 14 amino acids. The CDR3 nucleotides are TGTGCCAGCACCCCGACGGGGACTAGCTTTATTCAGTTCTTC. Translating it yields CASTPTGTSFIQFF.

In this sample, this clonotype turned up a few times. V usage is TRBV2 and J usage is TRBJ1-4; D is undetermined. CDR1 is SNHLY, CDR2 FYNNEI, per germline. V lost 7 bases to trimming and J lost 0 bases, with 6 bases between them. The CDR3 runs 13 residues. In nucleotides, the CDR3 is TGTGCCAGCATGTGGACAACTAATGAAAAACTGTTTTTT. Protein: CASMWTTNEKLFF.

A note on this clonotype: The limits of the CDR3 on the DNA are not certain, so only TCRdb's listed CDR3 is given. This chain links TRBV20-1 with TRBJ2-2; the table's TRBD1 call for D was not verified on the DNA. Counting both end residues, the CDR3 totals 17 amino acids. Per germline, CDR1 DFQATT and CDR2 SNEGSKA (reference sequence). The CDR3 here is CSARASSGGPGPGSCFF.

The V and J genes are TRBV6-1 and TRBJ1-2; 7 bases align to TRBD1. V lost 6 bases and J lost 7; bases outside the gene matches: 5. The CDR3 has 12 amino acids. Looked up from germline, CDR1 is MNHNS and CDR2 is SASEGT. CDR3 in amino acids: CASSGTVGGYTF. The CDR3, as DNA: TGTGCCAGCAGCGGGACAGTGGGTGGCTACACCTTC.

This clonotype was found a few times. The chain uses TRBV7-9 and TRBJ1-1; 9 bases line up with TRBD1. Germline V gives CDR1 SEHNR, CDR2 FQNEAQ (reference sequence). The CDR3 runs 14 residues. V shed 4 bases and J 7 bases; nucleotides not matched to a gene: 7. CDR3 sequence: CASSSYRGRFEAFF. Here the CDR3 DNA reads TGTGCCAGCAGCTCCTACAGGGGGCGGTTTGAAGCTTTCTTT.

A few counts support this clonotype. This chain links TRBV20-1 with TRBJ2-5; no clear D gene. V was trimmed by 5 bases and J by 0 bases, leaving 16 bases between them. The CDR3 runs 15 residues. The germline V gene has CDR1 DFQATT and CDR2 SNEGSKA (reference sequence). CDR3: CSAPSARANQETQYF. CDR3 sequence (DNA): TGCAGTGCTCCATCAGCACGGGCGAACCAAGAGACCCAGTACTTC.

This clonotype was counted at least ten times. The chain couples TRBV30 to TRBJ1-1; unclear D gene. The CDR3 runs 14 residues. Germline lookup yields CDR1 GTSNPN and CDR2 SVGIG (reference sequence). The V gene lost 2 bases and the J gene lost 0 bases, with 10 bases spanning the gap. In nucleotides, the CDR3 is TGTGCCTGGAGTTTGGCCCTCATGAACACTGAAGCTTTCTTT. It is translated as CAWSLALMNTEAFF.

Ten or more counts support this clonotype. This chain joins TRBV10-3 and TRBJ1-5; the D is unclear. Trimming left V 3 bases short and J 3 bases short, with 12 bases between. Germline assignment: CDR1 ENHRY and CDR2 SYGVKD. This CDR3 comprises 15 residues. CDR3 sequence: CAISDPDGYNQPQHF. The CDR3 nucleotides read TGTGCCATCAGTGACCCGGACGGATACAATCAGCCCCAGCATTTT.

This clonotype was counted only a few times. The gene calls are TRBV5-1 and TRBJ2-5, with no clear D. The ends were cut back, 1 base at V and 2 bases at J, with 9 bases in the middle. Germline V lookup: CDR1 SGHRS, CDR2 YFSETQ. CDR3 length: 14 residues. The CDR3 loop is CASSLLASQETQYF. The CDR3 bases are TGCGCCAGCAGCTTGTTGGCTAGTCAAGAGACCCAGTACTTC.

This clonotype was seen a handful of times. The V call is TRBV28, the J call TRBJ2-1; weak D call: TRBD2 (7 bases). The length of the CDR3 is 15 residues. Trimming pared 6 bases from V and 7 bases from J, leaving 19 bases between. Germline assignment: CDR1 MDHEN and CDR2 SYDVKM. CDR3 sequence reads: CASRKGGTSFNEQFF. CDR3 DNA: TGTGCCAGCAGGAAGGGGGGGACCTCGTTTAATGAGCAGTTCTTC.

This clonotype was observed many times. The V and J genes are TRBV27 and TRBJ1-2; 7 bases agree with TRBD1. Trimming removed 5 bases from V and 4 bases from J; junction bases left unmatched: 7. The CDR3 has 14 residues. Germline loops: CDR1 MNHEY, CDR2 SMNVEV (reference sequence). CDR3 sequence: CASSPQGGAYGYTF. In DNA form, the CDR3 reads TGTGCCAGCAGTCCCCAGGGGGGGGCCTATGGCTACACCTTC.

The chain recombines TRBV20-1 with TRBJ2-6; the D gene is possibly TRBD2 (6 bases). CDR3 length: 15 residues. The germline V gene has CDR1 DFQATT and CDR2 SNEGSKA (reference sequence). V was clipped by 6 bases and J by 2 bases, with 14 bases between them. This CDR3 reads CSARTGGAGANVLTF. CDR3 nucleotides: TGCAGTGCCAGAACGGGCGGGGCTGGGGCCAACGTCCTGACTTTC.

The V call is TRBV2, the J call TRBJ2-3; 7 bases match TRBD2. This CDR3 is built from 15 residues. V shed 4 bases and J 4 bases; nucleotides not matched to a gene: 8. Germline assignment: CDR1 SNHLY and CDR2 FYNNEI. This chain's CDR3 is CASSAWRESSDTQYF. DNA of the CDR3: TGTGCCAGCAGTGCATGGCGGGAGTCCTCAGATACGCAGTATTTT.

The V call is TRBV3-1, the J call TRBJ2-5; D tentatively reads TRBD1 or TRBD2 (6 bases each). The CDR3 totals 16 residues. Germline V gives CDR1 LGHDT, CDR2 YNNKEL (reference sequence). V was trimmed by 4 bases and J by 1 base, leaving 16 bases between them. The CDR3 DNA reads TGTGCCAGCAGCCTAAGGAGGGGGGCGGTCCAAGAGACCCAGTACTTC. Protein: CASSLRRGAVQETQYF.

At least ten counts were recorded for this clonotype. The V gene is TRBV11-2, the J gene TRBJ1-5; D remains ambiguous. Trimming took off 1 base at V and 0 bases at J, with 10 bases between the two ends. The germline CDR1 and CDR2 sequences are SGHAT and FQNNGV. The CDR3 length is 16 residues. The DNA of the CDR3 is TGTGCCAGCAGCTTAGTTGGAACTTATAGCAATCAGCCCCAGCATTTT. It is translated as CASSLVGTYSNQPQHF.

This clonotype was seen many times. The V and J genes are TRBV11-2 and TRBJ1-1, with no clear D. The CDR3 is 13 amino acids. The germline V gene encodes CDR1 SGHAT and CDR2 FQNNGV. The V and J ends lost 6 bases and 6 bases respectively, with 14 bases between them. The CDR3 region has the DNA TGTGCCAGCAGGCATGACAAGCGGCCTGAAGCTTTCTTT. Encoded protein: CASRHDKRPEAFF.

The chain carries TRBV10-3 and TRBJ2-5; 8 nucleotides line up with TRBD1. CDR1 ENHRY and CDR2 SYGVKD come from the germline V gene. The CDR3 extends over 15 amino acids. V trimming: 4 bases; J trimming: 5 bases; junction bases outside the gene matches: 9. The CDR3 sequence: CAISVGTGARETQYF. In DNA, the CDR3 is TGTGCCATCAGTGTAGGGACAGGTGCAAGGGAGACCCAGTACTTC.

This clonotype was counted ten times or more. This rearrangement joins TRBV30 to TRBJ1-6; no firm D call. The V gene lost 0 bases and the J gene lost 10 bases, with 4 bases spanning the gap. Germline V CDR1 and CDR2: GTSNPN, SVGIG (reference sequence). The CDR3 spans 11 residues. The CDR3 coding sequence is TGTGCCTGGAGTGTCGGGTCACCCCTCCACTTT. Amino acids: CAWSVGSPLHF.

This clonotype occurred a few times. Its ends do not fully match the called genes, so a read error is possible. The V call is TRBV6-1, the J call TRBJ2-7; D is perhaps TRBD2 (6 bases). Germline CDR1 is MNHNS and CDR2 is SASEGT. The CDR3 has 15 residues. The CDR3 reads CASGDIAGFSYEQYF. For the CDR3, the DNA is TGTGCCAGCGGTGATATCGCGGGATTCTCCTACGAGCAGTACTTC.

This clonotype was picked up many times. The gene calls are TRBV20-1 and TRBJ2-7; 13 bases agree with TRBD2. Germline CDR1 is DFQATT and CDR2 is SNEGSKA (reference sequence). Trimming at V came to 6 bases and at J to 2 bases, leaving 4 bases not matched to a gene. The CDR3 spans 14 residues. CDR3 residues: CSAQGLAGPYEQYF. Here the CDR3 DNA reads TGCAGTGCCCAGGGACTAGCGGGACCCTACGAGCAGTACTTC.

This clonotype was detected many times. The V gene is TRBV12-3 or TRBV12-4, the J gene TRBJ2-3, with D possibly called TRBD1 or TRBD2 (5 bases each). The CDR3 covers 14 residues. With 6 bases removed from V and 5 bases from J, the gap between germline ends came to 15 bases. The DNA for the CDR3 is TGTGCCAGCAGCCCCGGGGCGAGGGGAGATACGCAGTATTTT. This sequence encodes CASSPGARGDTQYF.

This clonotype came up many times. V usage is TRBV11-2 and J usage is TRBJ1-1; D might be TRBD1 (6 bases). Germline V gene sequence: CDR1 SGHAT, CDR2 FQNNGV. The CDR3 runs to 14 residues. V lost 1 base to trimming and J lost 7 bases, with 13 bases between them. CDR3 in amino acids: CASSLGKGTNEAFF. The CDR3 nucleotides are TGTGCCAGCAGCTTAGGGAAAGGGACAAATGAAGCTTTCTTT.

In DNA, the CDR3 is TGTGCCAGCAGTCTCCGAGCGGACAGTGTGTATGGCTACACCTTC. Residues: CASSLRADSVYGYTF. The chain has TRBV12-3 or TRBV12-4 and TRBJ1-2; D is perhaps TRBD1 (6 bases). CDR3 size: 15 residues. With 5 bases removed from V and 5 bases from J, the gap between germline ends came to 18 bases.

CDR3 residues: CASSERGVHGYTF. The DNA of the CDR3 is TGTGCCAGCAGCGAACGCGGGGTCCATGGCTACACCTTC. This sequence joins TRBV5-6 and TRBJ1-2, with D unclear. CDR3 length: 13 residues. The V end lost 4 bases, the J end lost 6 bases, and 13 bases lay between the germline ends. Germline assignment: CDR1 SGHDT and CDR2 YYEEEE.